This TCR beta chain stems from a study of blood T cell repertoires in COVID-19. Study overall: Donors in the United States, Italy and Spain gave samples during acute or convalescent COVID-19. From T cells, B-cell-depleted T cells, or PBMCs came the material, which was cDNA or gDNA.

V dropped 3 bases and J dropped 8 bases, with 13 bases sitting between them. From germline, CDR1 is SGHTA and CDR2 FQGNSA. CDR3 length: 14 amino acids. Methods used by the authors: Cell counts per sample came from amplifying reference gene primers. Generated by immunoSEQ multiplex PCR, the TCRdb table keeps only in-frame clones and is missing some. The V and J calls and clone size were taken over from that table, and D and trimming were inferred from the DNA. The sample has around 400,000 clones, 80% to 90% seen once. The Seattle patients joined while their infection was active and were tracked longitudinally afterward.

This receptor was obtained from a woman in her sixties or seventies with COVID-19, enrolled during active disease. The rearrangement links TRBV7-2 to TRBJ1-4; D gene uncertain. Material for sequencing was peripheral blood. CDR3 coding DNA: TGTGCCAGCAGCTTGGGCAACATGAACGAAAAACTGTTTTTT. Its translation: CASSLGNMNEKLFF.